This T cell receptor beta chain was recovered during a study of T cell responses to AZD1222 COVID-19 vaccine listed by TCRdb under 2021. With respect to the entire study: AZD1222 recipients whose second dose came at about 4 weeks and those whose second dose came at about 12 weeks were combined into one group, since spike-specific TCR depth and breadth did not differ between the two schedules. Trial participants were enrolled by age into 18-55, 56-69 and 70-plus year subgroups, with around 150, 28 and 57 TCR-sequenced participants respectively. TCR sequencing covered 230 or so trial participants: 200 to 220 given two doses of AZD1222 and around 26 given two doses of MenACWY control vaccine.

On the study overall, not on this receptor specifically: Because no day 14 peak-response samples were available, the repertoires could be characterized only after the peak T cell response. Conclusions about previously exposed vaccinees are limited because only six or seven AZD1222 recipients were SARS-CoV-2 seropositive at baseline. Most participants were white British and females outnumbered males, and the authors suggested that clonal diversity may have been underestimated. CD4 TCRs associated with the vaccine covered the entire spike protein, and the dominant responses were in regions 160-218 and 743-854. After two AZD1222 doses, both the breadth and the depth of spike-specific TCRs were significantly higher than at day 0 and than in MenACWY recipients. The 56-69-year group was small, and its depth increase did not reach significance, likely because of low power. Nearly half of unique spike-specific TCRs reportedly recognized epitopes outside regions mutated in the B.1.351 and B.1.1.7 variants.

Remarks on this clone: This clone's antigen is unknown. Per-nucleotide qualities are absent, and no much larger clonotype sits a single base away.

Trimming at the junction amounts to 7 bases on V and 12 bases on J, and the germline ends lie 22 bases apart. As encoded in the germline V gene (reference sequence), CDR1 is SGHAT while CDR2 is FQDESV. The CDR3 goes from the cysteine to the phenylalanine over 15 residues. Only CDR3 DNA is held: 45 bases, read in frame from base 1. Explained via the paper, the time point label denotes: baseline before first vaccination. Samples from vaccinated people were obtained from the UK trials COV001 and COV002, which included a single-blind randomized controlled phase 2/3 trial of AZD1222 (ChAdOx1 nCoV-19) in healthy adults. For TCRbeta chain sequencing, PBMC samples were collected from trial participants at day 0 and at day 28 after the second dose. The CDR3 regions of human TCRbeta chains were analyzed by immunosequencing. Per the authors' processing: TCRs in the repertoires were compared against a reference library of SARS-CoV-2-specific TCRs that had been generated with the MIRA antigen-specificity platform. Breadth was defined as the fraction of unique TCRs that were SARS-CoV-2-associated, and depth was defined as the fraction of total T cells that were SARS-CoV-2-associated. Each spike-specific TCR was assigned to its reactive spike region and to a CD4 or CD8 class using the MIRA data. Log10-transformed breadth and depth values were compared by one-way ANOVA with Sidak's multiple comparisons tests. TCRdb retrieved this table from immuneACCESS and kept in-frame rearrangements only. Not all clones are present; in checked studies, unresolved V genes account for under half, and no reason is known for the remainder. V, J and clone size were drawn from that table, and D and trimming were deduced from the DNA. The sample has approximately 120,000 clones on record, 88% of them singletons. The biggest ten clones account for about 5.6% of the sample.

The sequence came from an adult in good health. The rearranged chain carries TRBV11-1 and TRBJ1-6; the D gene is not confidently resolved. The sample was peripheral blood, taken on day 0 of AZD1222 vaccination. The CDR3 region reads CASTLTVSGNRPLHF. The nucleotide sequence reads as follows: TGTGCCAGCACCCTTACTGTCTCCGGGAATCGACCCCTCCACTTT.